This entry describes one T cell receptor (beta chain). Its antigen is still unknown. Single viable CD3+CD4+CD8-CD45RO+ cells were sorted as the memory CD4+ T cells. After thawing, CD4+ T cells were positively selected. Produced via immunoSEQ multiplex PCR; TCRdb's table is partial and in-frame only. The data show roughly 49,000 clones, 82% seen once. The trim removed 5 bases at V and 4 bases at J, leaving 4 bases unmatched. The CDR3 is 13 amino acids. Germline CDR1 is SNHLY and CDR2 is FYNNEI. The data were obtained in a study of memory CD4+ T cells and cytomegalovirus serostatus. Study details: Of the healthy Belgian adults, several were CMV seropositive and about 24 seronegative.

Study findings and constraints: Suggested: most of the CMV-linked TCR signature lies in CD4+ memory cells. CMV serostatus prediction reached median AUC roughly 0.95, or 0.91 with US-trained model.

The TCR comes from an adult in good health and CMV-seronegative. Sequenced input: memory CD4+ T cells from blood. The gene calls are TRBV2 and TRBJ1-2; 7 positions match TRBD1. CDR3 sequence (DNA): TGTGCCAGCAGTCCCGACAGGGCCTATGGCTACACCTTC. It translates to CASSPDRAYGYTF.